These 26 T cell receptor beta chains originate from one sample sequenced in a study of beta chain features in type 1 diabetes. cDNA synthesis used the whole RNA isolate, giving expressed TCRB sequences. Produced via immunoSEQ multiplex PCR; TCRdb's table is partial and in-frame only. The table shows about 60,000 clones, with roughly 60% occurring only once. The sequenced material came from Tregs from blood. The receptors shown here come from a woman aged 18-30 years in good health.

The V and J genes are TRBV10-3 and TRBJ2-3, with 10 bases matching TRBD2. This CDR3 spans 18 amino acids. V was pared by 6 bases and J by 1 base, with 13 bases of the junction left unmatched. Germline V gene sequence: CDR1 ENHRY, CDR2 SYGVKD. CDR3 in amino acids: CAIRRGSGGQVGTDTQYF. CDR3 coding DNA: TGTGCCATCAGGAGGGGTAGCGGGGGGCAAGTTGGCACAGATACGCAGTATTTT.

The V gene is TRBV2, the J gene TRBJ1-5; D remains ambiguous. V gave up 2 bases and J gave up 7 bases, with 12 bases separating them. This CDR3 is 14 amino acids long. Germline V gives CDR1 SNHLY, CDR2 FYNNEI. CDR3 sequence (DNA): TGTGCCAGCAGTGAACGCGGGCCCGGACAGCCCCAGCATTTT. Encoded protein: CASSERGPGQPQHF.

The chain links TRBV29-1 to TRBJ2-5, with D perhaps matching TRBD2 (7 bases). Trimming cost V 3 bases and J 4 bases, with 9 bases left between them. This CDR3 region has 12 residues. CDR1 is SQVTM, CDR2 ANQGSEA, per germline. The CDR3 nucleotides are TGCAGCGTTGATAGGGGGGGAGAGACCCAGTACTTC. Its translation: CSVDRGGETQYF. Supplemented by reference TRBV29-1 and TRBJ2-5, the full variable domain reads SAVISQKPSRDICQRGTSLTIQCQVDSQVTMMFWYRQQPGQSLTLIATANQGSEATYESGFVIDKFPISRPNLTFSTLTVSNMSPEDSSIYLCSVDRGGETQYFGPGTRLLVL.

The J gene is TRBJ2-7, the V gene TRBV11-2, with TRBD2 as a possible D gene (6 bases). The V and J ends lost 0 bases and 2 bases respectively, with 14 bases between them. The CDR3 runs to 16 residues. CDR1 is SGHAT and CDR2 is FQNNGV in the germline V gene. CDR3 protein: CASSLESGDFPYEQYF. CDR3 in DNA: TGTGCCAGCAGCTTAGAATCGGGGGACTTCCCCTACGAGCAGTACTTC.

V is TRBV4-1 and J is TRBJ1-2; 7 bases fit TRBD1. The germline V gene has CDR1 MGHRA and CDR2 YSYEKL. Trimming at V came to 1 base and at J to 4 bases, leaving 3 bases not matched to a gene. The CDR3 has 14 residues. The CDR3 DNA is TGCGCCAGCAGCCAAGGGACAGGACTCTATGGCTACACCTTC. Protein sequence: CASSQGTGLYGYTF.

The gene calls are TRBV5-1 and TRBJ2-1; 8 bases are shared with TRBD2. Germline V gives CDR1 SGHRS, CDR2 YFSETQ. V lost 3 bases to trimming and J lost 0 bases; unmatched junction nucleotides: 8. CDR3 size: 17 residues. CDR3 sequence (DNA): TGCGCCAGCAGCTCTACTAGCGGTTCCAGCTCCTACAATGAGCAGTTCTTC. Residues: CASSSTSGSSSYNEQFF.

This clone was observed a few times. The genes are TRBV6-1 and TRBJ2-7; TRBD1 might be the D (5 bases). The germline V gene encodes CDR1 MNHNS and CDR2 SASEGT. The germline V and J ends were trimmed by 2 bases and 3 bases, with 11 bases remaining between them. The CDR3 totals 14 residues. CDR3 in DNA: TGTGCCAGCAGTGAACAAGCTGACAGCTACGAGCAGTACTTC. Translating it yields CASSEQADSYEQYF.

V usage is TRBV4-2 and J usage is TRBJ1-1, with TRBD1 as a possible D gene (5 bases). The V and J ends lost 1 base and 1 base respectively, with 13 bases between them. This CDR3 is built from 16 residues. In germline, CDR1 is LGHNA, CDR2 YNFKEQ. The CDR3 is CASSQGRGLRNTEAFF. DNA for the CDR3: TGTGCCAGCAGCCAAGGTAGGGGCTTACGGAACACTGAAGCTTTCTTT.

This chain uses TRBV5-6 with TRBJ2-7; D perhaps matches TRBD1 (6 bases). Germline-derived CDR1 and CDR2 are SGHDT and YYEEEE. The CDR3 is 14 residues long. Trimming took off 1 base at V and 0 bases at J, with 8 bases between the two ends. The CDR3 sequence: CASSLRGFSYEQYF. Here the CDR3 DNA reads TGTGCCAGCAGCTTGAGGGGGTTCTCCTACGAGCAGTACTTC.

V usage is TRBV5-1 and J usage is TRBJ2-2; D perhaps matches TRBD1 (6 bases). This CDR3 spans 13 amino acids. Deletions cut 1 base from V and 5 bases from J, with 6 bases between. Germline values: CDR1 SGHRS, CDR2 YFSETQ. The CDR3 nucleotides are TGCGCCAGCAGCTTGACAGGGACCGGGGAGCTGTTTTTT. Translating it yields CASSLTGTGELFF.

The chain recombines TRBV5-1 with TRBJ2-1; tentative D call: TRBD1 (6 bases). The germline V gene has CDR1 SGHRS and CDR2 YFSETQ. This CDR3 spans 15 amino acids. Trimming took 4 bases from V and 2 from J, leaving 13 bases between them. This chain's CDR3 is CASSLTGLAYNEQFF. The CDR3 nucleotides read TGCGCCAGCAGCCTCACAGGGCTTGCCTACAATGAGCAGTTCTTC.

In this sample, this clone turned up once. The chain links TRBV5-5 to TRBJ2-2; TRBD2 might be the D (6 bases). CDR3 length: 14 residues. Germline loops: CDR1 SGHKS, CDR2 YYEKEE (reference sequence). Trimming stripped 0 bases from V and 7 bases from J, with 10 bases between. CDR3 nucleotide sequence: TGTGCCAGCAGCTTGGGTAGCGGCTACGGGGAGCTGTTTTTT. This codes for CASSLGSGYGELFF. The whole variable domain, filled in from reference TRBV5-5 and TRBJ2-2, reads DAGVTQSPTHLIKTRGQQVTLRCSPISGHKSVSWYQQVLGQGPQFIFQYYEKEERGRGNFPDRFSARQFPNYSSELNVNALLLGDSALYLCASSLGSGYGELFFGEGSRLTVL.

This clone has more than one count but fewer than ten. V usage is TRBV6-5 and J usage is TRBJ2-2, with D tentatively TRBD1 (6 bases). CDR1 and CDR2 (germline): MNHEY, SVGAGI. The CDR3 totals 13 residues. Trimming pared 6 bases from V and 8 bases from J, leaving 13 bases between. The CDR3 DNA follows: TGTGCCAGCAGAAAAACAGGGACGGGGGAGCTGTTTTTT. It codes for CASRKTGTGELFF.

The chain combines TRBV2 with TRBJ1-1; 7 positions agree with TRBD1. The germline V gene has CDR1 SNHLY and CDR2 FYNNEI. This CDR3 has 13 residues. V lost 6 bases and J lost 3; bases outside the gene matches: 4. The CDR3 region has the DNA TGTGCCAGCAGCTCAGGGGGAGACACTGAAGCTTTCTTT. Amino acids: CASSSGGDTEAFF.

This chain joins TRBV27 and TRBJ2-1; D is unclear. Trimming stripped 0 bases from V and 8 bases from J, with 14 bases between. CDR3 length: 15 amino acids. Germline V gives CDR1 MNHEY, CDR2 SMNVEV (reference sequence). The CDR3 DNA sequence: TGTGCCAGCAGTTTATCTAGCAACCTAGGTCATGAGCAGTTCTTC. Its translation is CASSLSSNLGHEQFF.

The V gene is TRBV5-1, the J gene TRBJ2-3; D not certain. This CDR3 has 14 residues. Trimming left V 5 bases short and J 4 bases short, with 14 bases between. Germline V gene data show CDR1 as SGHRS and CDR2 as YFSETQ. The chain's CDR3 is CASSPGLSSDTQYF. The CDR3 DNA sequence: TGCGCCAGCAGTCCCGGGTTAAGTTCAGATACGCAGTATTTT.

This chain's CDR3 is CASLLGDTQYF. CDR3 in DNA: TGTGCCAGCCTACTAGGGGATACGCAGTATTTT. This chain uses TRBV6-1 with TRBJ2-3; possibly TRBD2 for D (5 bases). The CDR3 loop spans 11 amino acids. Germline values: CDR1 MNHNS, CDR2 SASEGT. Trimming left V 8 bases short and J 6 bases short, with 9 bases between.

J is TRBJ2-2 and V is TRBV5-1; maybe TRBD1 (6 bases). The CDR3 extends over 17 amino acids. CDR1 SGHRS and CDR2 YFSETQ come from the germline V gene. With 5 bases removed from V and 6 bases from J, the gap between germline ends came to 23 bases. The CDR3, as DNA: TGCGCCAGCAGTCAATCAGGCCAGGGGCCTACGGCCGGGGAGCTGTTTTTT. Translating gives CASSQSGQGPTAGELFF.

The chain couples TRBV30 to TRBJ1-1; D may be TRBD1 (6 bases). Trimming cost V 0 bases and J 1 base, with 18 bases left between them. The germline V gene encodes CDR1 GTSNPN and CDR2 SVGIG (reference sequence). The CDR3 sequence is 17 residues long. CDR3 DNA sequence: TGTGCCTGGAGTGTTGGGTGGGGCGCGACAGGGAACACTGAAGCTTTCTTT. It codes for CAWSVGWGATGNTEAFF. Looking up the rest from reference TRBV30 and TRBJ1-1 gives the full variable domain: SQTIHQWPATLVQPVGSPLSLECTVEGTSNPNLYWYRQAAGRGLQLLFYSVGIGQISSEVPQNLSASRPQDRQFILSSKKLLLSDSGFYLCAWSVGWGATGNTEAFFGQGTRLTVV.

This clone was counted only a few times. The CDR3 sequence: CASSSQSGGTDTQYF. The DNA of the CDR3 is TGTGCCAGCAGCTCCCAGAGCGGGGGGACAGATACGCAGTATTTT. The chain carries TRBV7-2 and TRBJ2-3; TRBD2 matches 9 bases. Trimming took 4 bases from V and 3 from J; bases not matched to a gene: 5. The CDR3 consists of 15 residues. The germline V gene encodes CDR1 SGHTA and CDR2 FQGNSA.

Here the CDR3 reads CASGLVLQAGFTDTQYF. Here the CDR3 DNA reads TGTGCTAGTGGTTTGGTACTCCAAGCGGGGTTCACAGATACGCAGTATTTT. This chain links TRBV12-5 with TRBJ2-3, with 7 bases that match TRBD2. Germline V gene lookup returns CDR1 LGHNT and CDR2 FRNRAP. This CDR3 comprises 17 residues. The J segment lost 2 bases and the V segment lost 0 bases, leaving 8 bases of the junction unmatched.

In its sample, this clone was seen a few times. The CDR3 sequence is CASSLLGGTEAFF. CDR3 coding DNA: TGTGCCAGCAGCTTATTGGGGGGCACTGAAGCTTTCTTT. This chain links TRBV7-9 with TRBJ1-1; tentative D call: TRBD1 (5 bases). V was shortened by 2 bases and J by 4 bases, with 8 bases between the two germline ends. This CDR3 is 13 amino acids long. Germline V gene data show CDR1 as SEHNR and CDR2 as FQNEAQ (reference sequence).

This clone was seen only a few times. The chain couples TRBV5-1 to TRBJ2-1; 9 bases fit TRBD1. There are 12 residues in the CDR3. From germline, CDR1 is SGHRS and CDR2 YFSETQ. V was pared by 0 bases and J by 14 bases, with 3 bases of the junction left unmatched. The chain's CDR3 is CASSLARDREFF. The CDR3 bases are TGCGCCAGCAGCTTGGCCAGGGACAGGGAGTTCTTC.

V gene TRBV29-1 combines with J gene TRBJ1-2; 11 bases are shared with TRBD1. This CDR3 comprises 13 residues. V shed 5 bases, J shed 3 bases, and the junction held 2 bases outside the gene matches. Germline CDR1 SQVTM, CDR2 ANQGSEA. CDR3 DNA sequence: TGCAGCGTTTTGGGACAGGGGGACTATGGCTACACCTTC. It specifies CSVLGQGDYGYTF.

The CDR3 here is CASSYQGIHEQYF. The CDR3 region has the DNA TGTGCCAGCAGTTACCAGGGAATCCACGAGCAGTACTTC. The rearrangement links TRBV6-5 to TRBJ2-7, with D perhaps matching TRBD1 (5 bases). Germline V lookup: CDR1 MNHEY, CDR2 SVGAGI. Between the trimmed V and J ends, which lost 2 bases and 5 bases, there was a span of 10 bases. The CDR3 is 13 amino acids.

V gene TRBV5-1 combines with J gene TRBJ2-2, with unresolved D. There are 13 residues in the CDR3. V gave up 2 bases and J gave up 4 bases, with 6 bases separating them. Germline loops: CDR1 SGHRS, CDR2 YFSETQ. The CDR3 sequence: CASSFPRTGELFF. CDR3 nucleotide sequence: TGCGCCAGCAGCTTCCCGCGCACCGGGGAGCTGTTTTTT.